These 5 T cell receptor beta chains share one sample of origin, sequenced in a study of blood T cell repertoires in COVID-19. Using immunoSEQ multiplex PCR, the repertoire was profiled, and TCRdb retains in-frame clones only, with some absent. The sample has roughly 160,000 clones; roughly 93% are singletons. Input material: peripheral blood. These receptors came from a man in his late teens or twenties with COVID-19, enrolled during active disease.

The chain employs TRBV9 and TRBJ2-7; a weak D match, TRBD2 (6 bases). V lost 2 bases, J lost 6 bases, and 15 bases lay in between. This CDR3 comprises 14 residues. Germline CDR1 SGDLS, CDR2 YYNGEE. The CDR3 nucleotides read TGTGCCAGCAGCGTTAGCGCGGGGATTAGCGAGCAGTACTTC. This gives the protein CASSVSAGISEQYF.

The chain links TRBV21-1 to TRBJ2-2; TRBD2 was called by the table and not checked on the DNA. TRBV21-1 is deemed a pseudogene. The CDR3 covers 18 residues. CDR3 region: CASSTAGTSGSGAGELFF. The CDR3 DNA reads as TGTGCCAGCAGCACCGCGGGGACTAGCGGGAGCGGGGCCGGGGAGCTGTTTTTT.

This sequence joins TRBV27 and TRBJ1-4, with D possibly TRBD1 on 5 matching bases. CDR1 is MNHEY and CDR2 is SMNVEV in the germline V gene (reference sequence). CDR3 length: 17 residues. Trimming removed 6 bases from V and 1 base from J, with 18 bases in between. The CDR3 loop is CASSPDRISRTNEKLFF. In nucleotides, the CDR3 is TGTGCCAGCAGCCCCGACAGAATCTCTAGAACTAATGAAAAACTGTTTTTT.

J is TRBJ1-2 and V is TRBV7-2; D might be TRBD1 (5 bases). V was pared by 2 bases and J by 6 bases, with 13 bases between. There are 14 residues in the CDR3. Germline values: CDR1 SGHTA, CDR2 FQGNSA. The CDR3 DNA sequence: TGTGCCAGCAGCTTAAGGGGTGAGGCAAATGGCTACACCTTC. It encodes CASSLRGEANGYTF.

The chain combines TRBV24-1 with TRBJ1-5; perhaps TRBD1 as D (5 bases). Trimming left V 9 bases short and J 0 bases short, with 8 bases between. CDR1 KGHDR and CDR2 SFDVKD come from the germline V gene. CDR3 length: 13 amino acids. CDR3 nucleotide sequence: TGTGCCACCGAAGACAGTAGCAATCAGCCCCAGCATTTT. Its translation: CATEDSSNQPQHF.